Below, 6 T cell receptor beta chains from the same sample are listed, as sequenced in a study of blood T cell repertoires in COVID-19 (dated by TCRdb to 2018 to 2021). The library was prepared using the immunoSEQ multiplex PCR assay. This is the immuneACCESS table as TCRdb keeps it, with only in-frame sequences that have V and J called. A part of the clones is gone; compared with another copy, unresolved V genes explain less than half, and the rest is unexplained. The sample table contains nearly 90,000 clones; only one count was recorded for about 91% of them. The biggest ten clones account for approximately 0.45% of the sample. Sample: peripheral blood. The origin of the receptors is a man aged 55 to 69 with acute or convalescent COVID-19.

V and J are TRBV7-6 and TRBJ2-5; tentative D call: TRBD2 (6 bases). V lost 2 bases and J lost 7, with 17 bases in between. This CDR3 is built from 15 residues. CDR1 and CDR2 from the germline V gene are SGHVS and FNYEAQ. Here the CDR3 reads CASSLLSPSEGTQYF. DNA of the CDR3: TGTGCCAGCAGCTTACTCAGTCCTAGCGAGGGGACCCAGTACTTC.

This clone was seen only once. The genes are TRBV6-5 and TRBJ2-2; D gene uncertain. Germline CDR1 MNHEY, CDR2 SVGAGI. This CDR3 has 15 residues. Trimming left V 6 bases short and J 3 bases short, with 14 bases between. The CDR3: CASRYMSGYTGELFF. The CDR3 nucleotides are TGTGCCAGCAGGTATATGTCGGGTTACACCGGGGAGCTGTTTTTT.

This clone was counted between two and nine times. V and J are TRBV11-2 and TRBJ1-3; no reliable D call. Trimming shortened V by 3 bases and J by 0 bases, and 9 bases separated the two germline ends. This CDR3 spans 15 amino acids. The V gene's germline CDR1 is SGHAT and CDR2 FQNNGV. The CDR3 DNA is TGTGCCAGCAGCTTCACAGTCTTCTCTGGAAACACCATATATTTT. Translating it yields CASSFTVFSGNTIYF. Variable domain in full (rest from reference TRBV11-2 and TRBJ1-3): EAGVAQSPRYKIIEKRQSVAFWCNPISGHATLYWYQQILGQGPKLLIQFQNNGVVDDSQLPKDRFSAERLKGVDSTLKIQPAKLEDSAVYLCASSFTVFSGNTIYFGEGSWLTVV.

J is TRBJ2-5 and V is TRBV29-1, with 9 bases that match TRBD2. CDR3 length equals 13 residues. V was clipped by 4 bases and J by 5 bases; unmatched bases: 5. Germline CDR1 reads SQVTM; CDR2 reads ANQGSEA. The CDR3 region has the DNA TGCAGCGTTGTCCGGCTAGCGGGGGAGACCCAGTACTTC. Its translation is CSVVRLAGETQYF.

Of note for this clone: Other DNA sequences in this specimen translate into the identical CDR3. The genes are TRBV18 and TRBJ2-7; the match to TRBD2 covers 10 bases. Looked up from germline, CDR1 is KGHSH and CDR2 is LQKENI. The ends lost 3 bases at V and 3 bases at J; junction bases unmatched: 2. This CDR3 spans 14 amino acids. This CDR3 is CASSPSGGGYEQYF. Written as DNA, the CDR3 is TGTGCCAGCTCACCCAGCGGGGGGGGCTACGAGCAGTACTTC.

This clone has more than one count but fewer than ten. The chain couples TRBV12-5 to TRBJ2-7; TRBD2 matches 8 bases. The germline V gene encodes CDR1 LGHNT and CDR2 FRNRAP. The CDR3 has 17 amino acids. After removal of 0 bases from V and 1 base from J, the junction contained 8 bases not matched to a gene. The CDR3 here is CASGLVLSGIDSYEQYF. The CDR3 nucleotides read TGTGCTAGTGGTTTGGTACTTAGCGGGATAGATTCCTACGAGCAGTACTTC.